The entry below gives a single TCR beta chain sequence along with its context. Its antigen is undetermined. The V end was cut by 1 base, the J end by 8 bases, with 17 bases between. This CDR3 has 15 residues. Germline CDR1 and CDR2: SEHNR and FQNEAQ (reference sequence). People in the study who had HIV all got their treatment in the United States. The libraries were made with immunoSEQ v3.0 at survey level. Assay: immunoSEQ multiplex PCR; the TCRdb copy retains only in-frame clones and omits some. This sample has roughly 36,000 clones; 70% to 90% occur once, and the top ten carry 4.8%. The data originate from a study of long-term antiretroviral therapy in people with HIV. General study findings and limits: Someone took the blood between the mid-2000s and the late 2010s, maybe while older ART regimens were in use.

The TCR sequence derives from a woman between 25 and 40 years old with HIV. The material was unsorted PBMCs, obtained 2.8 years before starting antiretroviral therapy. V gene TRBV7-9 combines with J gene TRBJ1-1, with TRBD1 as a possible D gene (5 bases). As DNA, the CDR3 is TGTGCCAGCAGCTTAGTCCGGGGCTTGGGGACCGAAGCTTTCTTT. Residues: CASSLVRGLGTEAFF. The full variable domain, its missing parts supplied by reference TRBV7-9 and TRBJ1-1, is DTGVSQNPRHKITKRGQNVTFRCDPISEHNRLYWYRQTLGQGPEFLTYFQNEAQLEKSRLLSDRFSAERPKGSFSTLEIQRTEQGDSAMYLCASSLVRGLGTEAFFGQGTRLTVV.